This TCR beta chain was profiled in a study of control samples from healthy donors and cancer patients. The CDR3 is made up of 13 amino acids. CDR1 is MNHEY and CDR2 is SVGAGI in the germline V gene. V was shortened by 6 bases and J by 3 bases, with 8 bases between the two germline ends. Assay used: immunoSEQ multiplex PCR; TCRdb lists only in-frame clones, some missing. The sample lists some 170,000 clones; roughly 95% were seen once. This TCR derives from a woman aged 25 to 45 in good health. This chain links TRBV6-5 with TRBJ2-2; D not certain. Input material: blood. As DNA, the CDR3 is TGTGCCAGCAGCCCAAGGGACACCGGGGAGCTGTTTTTT. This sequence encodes CASSPRDTGELFF.